The next 27 T cell receptor beta chains were all read from a single sample in a study of radiation and T cells in renal cell carcinoma. Sample time point: baseline pretreatment blood. As to treatment: 15 Gy SBRT to primary tumor, nephrectomy 4 weeks later. Clones were sequenced by immunoSEQ multiplex PCR, and TCRdb holds only the in-frame ones, with some missing. Here the sample spans under 65,000 clones, roughly 79% being singletons. This material consisted of blood, taken from a patient whose treatment included radiotherapy and nephrectomy. These receptors originate from a man in his 60s with renal cell carcinoma.

The chain employs TRBV5-6 and TRBJ2-5; D possibly uses TRBD1 or TRBD2 (5 bases each). The closer fit of TRBJ2-7 to the DNA end suggests the J call may be wrong. The CDR3 runs to 12 residues. The germline gives CDR1 SGHDT, CDR2 YYEEEE. This chain's CDR3 is CASGWGYFEQYF. CDR3 coding DNA: TGTGCCAGTGGATGGGGGTATTTCGAGCAGTACTTC.

This clone has a single count. This rearrangement joins TRBV15 to TRBJ2-3, with 14 bases matching TRBD2. Per germline, CDR1 LNHNV and CDR2 YYDKDF (reference sequence). After removal of 4 bases from V and 3 bases from J, the junction contained 3 bases not matched to a gene. The CDR3 is 16 residues long. The CDR3 here is CATSIRLAGGTDTQYF. The DNA for the CDR3 is TGTGCCACCAGCATAAGACTAGCGGGGGGGACAGATACGCAGTATTTT.

The chain is built from TRBV10-3 and TRBJ2-2; 10 positions agree with TRBD2. Germline CDR1 ENHRY, CDR2 SYGVKD. Trimming removed 10 bases from V and 2 bases from J; junction bases left unmatched: 10. The CDR3 length is 16 residues. The CDR3 sequence is CATGRERGGNTGELFF. The CDR3 nucleotides are TGTGCCACCGGCCGGGAGCGGGGGGGTAACACCGGGGAGCTGTTTTTT.

This chain joins TRBV15 and TRBJ2-5; D call uncertain. Germline lookup yields CDR1 LNHNV and CDR2 YYDKDF (reference sequence). Deletions cut 0 bases from V and 1 base from J, with 12 bases between. This CDR3 is 16 amino acids long. The CDR3 region is CATSRDSWGTQETQYF. The CDR3 DNA reads TGTGCCACCAGCAGAGATTCTTGGGGTACCCAAGAGACCCAGTACTTC.

This chain links TRBV29-1 with TRBJ1-2; D is perhaps TRBD1 (5 bases). Germline CDR1 and CDR2: SQVTM and ANQGSEA. The CDR3 consists of 22 residues. Trimming cost V 0 bases and J 4 bases, with 36 bases left between them. DNA of the CDR3: TGCAGCGTTGAAGATTGGTCCCAGGGTACTTTTTCCACGGGACCTTTAATCTATGGCTACACCTTC. Translated: CSVEDWSQGTFSTGPLIYGYTF.

This chain uses TRBV19 with TRBJ2-1, with D tentatively TRBD1 (6 bases). CDR3 length equals 18 residues. Germline V gives CDR1 LNHDA, CDR2 SQIVND (reference sequence). V lost 9 bases and J 2 bases, leaving 26 bases between the germline ends. The CDR3 bases are TGTGCCAGCCCCCCCACCGGACAGACGGCGGTTCCCTACAATGAGCAGTTCTTC. Translating it yields CASPPTGQTAVPYNEQFF.

The CDR3 is CASRVQGASNQPQHF. The CDR3 region has the DNA TGTGCCAGCAGAGTCCAGGGGGCGAGCAATCAGCCCCAGCATTTT. V usage is TRBV6-1 and J usage is TRBJ1-5; 8 bases agree with TRBD1. J lost 1 base, V lost 6 bases, and 5 bases had no gene match. Germline-derived CDR1 and CDR2 are MNHNS and SASEGT. This CDR3 spans 15 amino acids.

The chain has TRBV7-2 and TRBJ2-7, with 9 bases aligning to TRBD2. The CDR3 sequence is 15 residues long. CDR1 and CDR2 (germline): SGHTA, FQGNSA. J was trimmed by 0 bases and V by 4 bases; bases with no gene match: 4. In DNA, the CDR3 is TGTGCCAGCAGCTCAGCGGGGGGCCTCTCCTACGAGCAGTACTTC. Protein: CASSSAGGLSYEQYF. Drawing the rest from reference TRBV7-2 and TRBJ2-7, the complete variable domain is GAGVSQSPSNKVTEKGKDVELRCDPISGHTALYWYRQSLGQGLEFLIYFQGNSAPDKSGLPSDRFSAERTGGSVSTLTIQRTQQEDSAVYLCASSSAGGLSYEQYFGPGTRLTVT.

The chain recombines TRBV5-1 with TRBJ2-6; D ambiguous. CDR1 and CDR2 (germline): SGHRS, YFSETQ. V was cut by 5 bases and J by 1 base, with 7 bases left in between. The length of the CDR3 is 14 residues. CDR3 region: CASRTTSGANVLTF. CDR3 DNA sequence: TGCGCCAGCAGAACTACTTCTGGGGCCAACGTCCTGACTTTC.

The chain is built from TRBV25-1 and TRBJ1-2; 7 bases are shared with TRBD1. The trim removed 0 bases at V and 3 bases at J, leaving 1 base unmatched. Germline CDR1 and CDR2: MGHDK and SYGVNS. The length of the CDR3 is 14 residues. CDR3 coding DNA: TGTGCCAGCAGTGAATATGGGACAGACTATGGCTACACCTTC. Encoded protein: CASSEYGTDYGYTF.

V gene TRBV7-2 combines with J gene TRBJ1-4; D possibly corresponds to TRBD1 (5 bases). Germline V gene sequence: CDR1 SGHTA, CDR2 FQGNSA. CDR3 size: 15 residues. V was pared by 2 bases and J by 7 bases, with 14 bases between. CDR3 bases: TGTGCCAGCAGCTTAACGGGGGGAAATAGTGAAAAACTGTTTTTT. Translating it yields CASSLTGGNSEKLFF.

V gene TRBV7-2 combines with J gene TRBJ1-2; D not certain. CDR1 SGHTA and CDR2 FQGNSA come from the germline V gene. Between the trimmed V and J ends, which lost 1 base and 3 bases, there was a span of 9 bases. This CDR3 contains 14 residues. The CDR3 is CASSLGGRDYGYTF. CDR3 in DNA: TGTGCCAGCAGCTTAGGCGGCCGTGACTATGGCTACACCTTC.

This clone was seen once. For the CDR3, the DNA is TGTGCCAGCAGCTTGGTGTTTCAGCTAAACACTGAAGCTTTCTTT. Amino acid sequence: CASSLVFQLNTEAFF. The rearrangement uses TRBV5-4 and TRBJ1-1; no firm D call. The CDR3 is 15 residues long. Per the germline V gene, CDR1 is SGHNT and CDR2 is YYREEE (reference sequence). With 0 bases removed from V and 2 bases from J, the gap between germline ends came to 11 bases.

The rearrangement uses TRBV27 and TRBJ2-1, with 8 bases fitting TRBD2. This CDR3 has 15 residues. With 4 bases clipped from V and 7 bases from J, the junction kept 9 bases outside the gene matches. The V gene's germline CDR1 is MNHEY and CDR2 SMNVEV (reference sequence). The CDR3, as DNA: TGTGCCAGCAGTTCCCGACAGCCGGGGGGGAATGAGCAGTTCTTC. Encoded protein: CASSSRQPGGNEQFF.

This chain joins TRBV5-4 and TRBJ2-3; 9 nucleotides match TRBD2. The CDR3 spans 15 residues. Germline V CDR1 and CDR2: SGHNT, YYREEE (reference sequence). V was pared by 0 bases and J by 5 bases, with 4 bases of the junction left unmatched. The CDR3 is CASSLGGLAIDTQYF. In nucleotides, the CDR3 is TGTGCCAGCAGCTTGGGGGGACTAGCAATAGATACGCAGTATTTT.

The chain carries TRBV10-3 and TRBJ2-3; no firm D call. Germline loops: CDR1 ENHRY, CDR2 SYGVKD. Trimming removed 0 bases at V and 6 bases at J, with 16 bases between. The CDR3 has 16 amino acids. The CDR3 bases are TGTGCCATCAGTGAGTCGATCACTGTTGGGAAGGATACGCAGTATTTT. Residues: CAISESITVGKDTQYF.

The gene calls are TRBV7-6 and TRBJ2-7; perhaps TRBD1 as D (6 bases). Germline assignment: CDR1 SGHVS and CDR2 FNYEAQ. CDR3 length equals 14 residues. Deletions cut 5 bases from V and 3 bases from J, with 14 bases between. CDR3: CASSLTGAVYEQYF. The CDR3 DNA follows: TGTGCCAGCAGCCTGACAGGAGCAGTCTACGAGCAGTACTTC. Full variable domain (missing parts from reference TRBV7-6 and TRBJ2-7): GAGVSQSPRYKVTKRGQDVALRCDPISGHVSLYWYRQALGQGPEFLTYFNYEAQQDKSGLPNDRFSAERPEGSISTLTIQRTEQRDSAMYRCASSLTGAVYEQYFGPGTRLTVT.

This clone is a singleton in its sample. This rearrangement joins TRBV5-1 to TRBJ2-1, with 8 bases lining up with TRBD2. The CDR3 is 16 residues long. Germline CDR1 SGHRS, CDR2 YFSETQ. V lost 3 bases to trimming and J lost 6 bases; unmatched junction nucleotides: 11. CDR3 region: CASSSGTSGARNEQFF. The CDR3 DNA sequence: TGCGCCAGCAGCTCGGGAACTAGCGGAGCTCGCAATGAGCAGTTCTTC.

This chain connects TRBV11-3 to TRBJ2-3; TRBD1 matches 7 bases. The CDR3 sequence is 15 residues long. Germline assignment: CDR1 SGHNT and CDR2 YENEEA. Trimming at V came to 3 bases and at J to 2 bases, leaving 5 bases not matched to a gene. CDR3 nucleotide sequence: TGTGCCAGCAGCTTTGGGACAGCTTACACAGATACGCAGTATTTT. Translating it yields CASSFGTAYTDTQYF.

This chain joins TRBV18 and TRBJ2-2, with D possibly being TRBD2 (5 bases). The CDR3 runs 15 residues. Germline CDR1 is KGHSH and CDR2 is LQKENI. The V end lost 4 bases, the J end lost 3 bases, and 12 bases lay between the germline ends. CDR3 sequence: CASSLYSEDTGELFF. DNA of the CDR3: TGTGCCAGCTCACTCTACTCGGAGGACACCGGGGAGCTGTTTTTT.

The V and J genes are TRBV5-4 and TRBJ1-4; D is undetermined. CDR1 and CDR2 (germline): SGHNT, YYREEE (reference sequence). V lost 0 bases, J lost 8 bases, and 14 bases lay in between. This CDR3 has 15 residues. Here the CDR3 DNA reads TGTGCCAGCAGCTTGGCTACAGAGGGATCCGAAAAACTGTTTTTT. Amino acids: CASSLATEGSEKLFF.

This chain connects TRBV29-1 to TRBJ2-3; D possibly corresponds to TRBD2 (5 bases). The CDR3 totals 12 residues. Trimming cost V 4 bases and J 2 bases, with 7 bases left between them. Germline V CDR1 and CDR2: SQVTM, ANQGSEA. The DNA of the CDR3 is TGCAGCGTTGGACTACTCACAGATACGCAGTATTTT. It specifies CSVGLLTDTQYF.

This chain uses TRBV5-1 with TRBJ2-1; no clear D. Germline loops: CDR1 SGHRS, CDR2 YFSETQ. Trimming removed 4 bases from V and 5 bases from J, with 13 bases in between. The CDR3 has 14 amino acids. CDR3: CASSLRGPDNEQFF. The CDR3 nucleotides read TGCGCCAGCAGCCTACGTGGACCTGACAATGAGCAGTTCTTC.

About this clone: Other nucleotide sequences in the sample specify the same CDR3. V gene TRBV5-1 combines with J gene TRBJ2-3; perhaps D is TRBD1 or TRBD2 (6 bases each). Per the germline V gene, CDR1 is SGHRS and CDR2 is YFSETQ. The CDR3 runs to 15 residues. V gave up 3 bases and J gave up 14 bases, with 25 bases separating them. This CDR3 reads CASSWNPGQEPGGYF. The CDR3 DNA reads as TGCGCCAGCAGCTGGAATCCGGGACAAGAACCCGGGGGGTATTTT.

The V gene is TRBV5-1, the J gene TRBJ2-3; a possible D gene is TRBD1 (6 bases). The V end lost 4 bases, the J end lost 2 bases, and 11 bases lay between the germline ends. Per germline, CDR1 SGHRS and CDR2 YFSETQ. The length of the CDR3 is 14 residues. CDR3 bases: TGCGCCAGCAGCCTGCGACAGGCCACAGATACGCAGTATTTT. Encoded protein: CASSLRQATDTQYF.

V usage is TRBV19 and J usage is TRBJ2-5; D might be TRBD1 or TRBD2, each matching 5 bases. CDR3 length: 13 amino acids. Per germline, CDR1 LNHDA and CDR2 SQIVND (reference sequence). Trimming removed 6 bases at V and 1 base at J, with 9 bases between. CDR3 region: CASRGDRQETQYF. The CDR3 nucleotides are TGTGCCAGTAGGGGGGACCGCCAAGAGACCCAGTACTTC.

The DNA for the CDR3 is TGTGCCAGCAGCTTGGGAGGGCGGGAGGCATACAATGAGCAGTTCTTC. Protein sequence: CASSLGGREAYNEQFF. The V call is TRBV5-6, the J call TRBJ2-1; 8 positions agree with TRBD2. Germline values: CDR1 SGHDT, CDR2 YYEEEE. V gave up 0 bases and J gave up 4 bases; unmatched junction bases: 6. The CDR3 length is 16 residues.